These 23 T cell receptor beta chains share one sample of origin, sequenced in a study of cytomegalovirus exposure and HLA in healthy donors. The PCR had 60 Vbeta and 13 Jbeta primers. Profiling relied on immunoSEQ multiplex PCR, and the TCRdb table lists in-frame clones only, not all of them. The table includes 85,000 to 100,000 clones, 86% detected once. The sequenced material came from PBMCs. These receptors all stem from a man aged 25 to 45 in good health and CMV-seropositive.

V and J are TRBV28 and TRBJ1-2; no clear D. The germline V and J ends were trimmed by 3 bases and 5 bases, with 10 bases remaining between them. The CDR3 is 13 amino acids. Germline CDR1 reads MDHEN; CDR2 reads SYDVKM. Here the CDR3 reads CASSLPAGYGYTF. DNA for the CDR3: TGTGCCAGCAGTTTGCCCGCGGGGTATGGCTACACCTTC.

This chain connects TRBV28 to TRBJ2-6, with D possibly TRBD1 on 6 matching bases. The CDR3 totals 15 residues. The germline V and J ends were trimmed by 5 bases and 1 base, with 9 bases remaining between them. Germline V CDR1 and CDR2: MDHEN, SYDVKM. The CDR3 reads CASSGRGSGANVLTF. The DNA of the CDR3 is TGTGCCAGCAGTGGCAGGGGTTCTGGGGCCAACGTCCTGACTTTC.

The chain carries TRBV5-1 and TRBJ2-1; 10 bases fit TRBD2. Per the germline V gene, CDR1 is SGHRS and CDR2 is YFSETQ. The V segment lost 4 bases and the J segment 4 bases; nucleotides outside the gene matches: 11. This CDR3 has 17 residues. The CDR3 protein is CASSQTILAGVYNEQFF. The CDR3 nucleotides read TGCGCCAGCAGCCAAACGATTCTAGCGGGAGTTTACAATGAGCAGTTCTTC.

The chain couples TRBV19 to TRBJ2-3; possible D gene TRBD2, 6 bases. The CDR3 length is 14 residues. V was cut by 6 bases and J by 2 bases, with 12 bases left in between. The germline CDR1 and CDR2 sequences are LNHDA and SQIVND (reference sequence). CDR3 protein: CASRPGLVTDTQYF. The CDR3 bases are TGTGCCAGTAGACCGGGACTTGTCACAGATACGCAGTATTTT.

This chain joins TRBV15 and TRBJ1-4; D gene uncertain. CDR1 and CDR2 (germline): LNHNV, YYDKDF (reference sequence). The CDR3 contains 14 residues. Trimming stripped 1 base from V and 2 bases from J, with 5 bases between. This CDR3 reads CATSRVRTNEKLFF. CDR3 sequence (DNA): TGTGCCACCAGCAGAGTCAGGACTAATGAAAAACTGTTTTTT.

The chain uses TRBV19 and TRBJ2-2; TRBD2 matches 13 bases. This CDR3 is 19 amino acids long. The germline gives CDR1 LNHDA, CDR2 SQIVND (reference sequence). Germline trimming cut 6 bases from V and 1 base from J; bases unmatched to any gene: 11. As DNA, the CDR3 is TGTGCCAGTAGAAGGGAACTAGCGGGAGGGCCGCGGAACACCGGGGAGCTGTTTTTT. Protein sequence: CASRRELAGGPRNTGELFF.

V and J are TRBV6-1 and TRBJ1-1; D not resolved. Germline V gene lookup returns CDR1 MNHNS and CDR2 SASEGT. The CDR3 is made up of 13 amino acids. The ends were cut back, 4 bases at V and 1 base at J, with 7 bases in the middle. CDR3 DNA: TGTGCCAGCAGTGTTTCAGAGAACACTGAAGCTTTCTTT. Amino acid sequence: CASSVSENTEAFF.

The chain carries TRBV27 and TRBJ1-3, with TRBD1 matching 7 bases. The V gene's germline CDR1 is MNHEY and CDR2 SMNVEV (reference sequence). V lost 6 bases to trimming and J lost 4 bases; unmatched junction nucleotides: 12. The CDR3 contains 16 residues. The CDR3 sequence: CASSTYEGAIGNTIYF. In DNA, the CDR3 is TGTGCCAGCAGCACCTATGAGGGGGCGATCGGAAACACCATATATTTT.

The chain couples TRBV6-4 to TRBJ1-2; the match to TRBD1 covers 8 bases. The CDR3 covers 12 residues. The V gene's germline CDR1 is MRHNA and CDR2 SNTAGT. V dropped 4 bases and J dropped 8; count of bases not matched to a gene: 3. In nucleotides, the CDR3 is TGTGCCAGCAGTGCCGACAGGGGCGGCTACACCTTC. Translated, it gives CASSADRGGYTF.

The chain links TRBV15 to TRBJ2-7; TRBD1 matches at 8 bases. CDR1 is LNHNV, CDR2 YYDKDF, per germline (reference sequence). Trimming cost V 4 bases and J 0 bases; bases outside gene matches: 5. The CDR3 contains 15 residues. The CDR3 coding sequence is TGTGCCACCAGCACAAAGGACAGGGCCTCCTACGAGCAGTACTTC. It codes for CATSTKDRASYEQYF.

The chain joins TRBV28 to TRBJ2-7, with a tentative D call TRBD2 (5 bases). This CDR3 has 13 amino acids. Germline V CDR1 and CDR2: MDHEN, SYDVKM. V was cut by 10 bases and J by 1 base, with 14 bases left in between. CDR3 sequence (DNA): TGTGCCACCTTGCTTTCGGGGTCCTACGAGCAGTACTTC. This translates into CATLLSGSYEQYF. The whole variable domain, remainder taken from reference TRBV28 and TRBJ2-7, is DVKVTQSSRYLVKRTGEKVFLECVQDMDHENMFWYRQDPGLGLRLIYFSYDVKMKEKGDIPEGYSVSREKKERFSLILESASTNQTSMYLCATLLSGSYEQYFGPGTRLTVT.

This clone was seen more than once but under ten times. The genes are TRBV5-5 and TRBJ1-4; D gene uncertain. Trimming removed 5 bases from V and 8 bases from J, with 16 bases in between. The germline CDR1 and CDR2 sequences are SGHKS and YYEKEE (reference sequence). The CDR3 contains 14 residues. CDR3 loop: CASSLRRQAEKLFF. CDR3 DNA sequence: TGTGCCAGCAGTCTCCGACGGCAGGCCGAAAAACTGTTTTTT.

This clone appeared a few times. The rearrangement links TRBV6-1 to TRBJ1-1; D gene uncertain. V shed 2 bases and J shed 5 bases, with 6 bases lying between them. Germline V gene data show CDR1 as MNHNS and CDR2 as SASEGT. This CDR3 has 12 amino acids. The CDR3 protein is CASSESRTEAFF. The CDR3 DNA reads as TGTGCCAGCAGTGAATCGCGGACTGAAGCTTTCTTT.

V is TRBV5-6 and J is TRBJ1-2, with D perhaps TRBD1 (5 bases). From germline, CDR1 is SGHDT and CDR2 YYEEEE. The V gene lost 1 base and the J gene lost 4 bases, with 17 bases spanning the gap. The CDR3 covers 16 residues. The CDR3: CASSLSAAGELYGYTF. CDR3 DNA: TGTGCCAGCAGCTTGTCGGCAGCGGGGGAACTCTATGGCTACACCTTC.

The rearrangement uses TRBV5-1 and TRBJ2-1; possibly TRBD2 for D (5 bases). V lost 0 bases, J lost 7 bases, and 11 bases lay in between. The V gene's germline CDR1 is SGHRS and CDR2 YFSETQ. The CDR3 is made up of 14 amino acids. CDR3: CASSLAGVRNEQFF. The CDR3 DNA reads as TGCGCCAGCAGCTTGGCCGGGGTCAGGAATGAGCAGTTCTTC.

V is TRBV5-1 and J is TRBJ1-1; 9 bases agree with TRBD1. This CDR3 contains 14 residues. Trimming took 5 bases from V and 5 from J; bases not matched to a gene: 7. Germline loops: CDR1 SGHRS, CDR2 YFSETQ. CDR3 in amino acids: CASRNDRGSTEAFF. The CDR3, as DNA: TGCGCCAGCAGAAATGACAGGGGGAGTACTGAAGCTTTCTTT.

This clone was seen just once. V usage is TRBV7-6 and J usage is TRBJ1-4, with TRBD1 as a possible D gene (6 bases). The CDR3 has 15 residues. Germline V gene sequence: CDR1 SGHVS, CDR2 FNYEAQ. Trimming removed 0 bases at V and 8 bases at J, with 13 bases between. CDR3 in DNA: TGTGCCAGCAGCTTAGCGTCAGGGGTCGGCGAAAAACTGTTTTTT. Translating it yields CASSLASGVGEKLFF.

J is TRBJ2-2 and V is TRBV7-2, with 9 bases lining up with TRBD2. Trimming at V came to 3 bases and at J to 1 base, leaving 3 bases not matched to a gene. Per the germline V gene, CDR1 is SGHTA and CDR2 is FQGNSA. There are 16 residues in the CDR3. CDR3 coding DNA: TGTGCCAGCAGCTTGGCGGGAGGGTGGAACACCGGGGAGCTGTTTTTT. Translating gives CASSLAGGWNTGELFF.

This sequence joins TRBV11-2 and TRBJ2-7; no reliable D call. This CDR3 has 13 residues. Trimming left V 3 bases short and J 1 base short, with 7 bases between. The germline gives CDR1 SGHAT, CDR2 FQNNGV. CDR3 residues: CASSLRFSYEQYF. In DNA, the CDR3 is TGTGCCAGCAGCTTGAGATTTTCCTACGAGCAGTACTTC.

As to this clone: Within the sample, other DNA sequences also encode this same CDR3. This chain uses TRBV6-1 with TRBJ1-2; TRBD1 is a possible D gene (6 bases). The CDR3 runs 16 residues. Germline CDR1 MNHNS, CDR2 SASEGT. The germline V and J ends were trimmed by 0 bases and 4 bases, with 15 bases remaining between them. As DNA, the CDR3 is TGTGCCAGCAGTGAAGCTCTTCTGGGGGACATCTATGGCTACACCTTC. It specifies CASSEALLGDIYGYTF.

The rearrangement uses TRBV28 and TRBJ2-5; 7 positions agree with TRBD1. Per the germline V gene, CDR1 is MDHEN and CDR2 is SYDVKM. V gave up 8 bases and J gave up 3 bases; unmatched junction bases: 12. This CDR3 spans 15 amino acids. Here the CDR3 DNA reads TGTGCCAGCTTCACAGGGTTAGGGGGCAAAGAGACCCAGTACTTC. Amino acids: CASFTGLGGKETQYF.

This clone has more than one count but fewer than ten. The rearrangement joins TRBV11-2 to TRBJ2-7, with 13 bases fitting TRBD2. The germline V gene has CDR1 SGHAT and CDR2 FQNNGV. CDR3 length equals 16 residues. The ends lost 5 bases at V and 5 bases at J; junction bases unmatched: 9. This CDR3 is CASSPRTSGSRNEQYF. CDR3 sequence (DNA): TGTGCCAGCAGCCCGAGGACTAGCGGGAGTAGGAACGAGCAGTACTTC.

The chain has TRBV5-1 and TRBJ2-3; 13 nucleotides agree with TRBD2. The CDR3 contains 15 residues. With V trimmed by 4 bases and J by 5 bases, 4 bases remained unmatched. Germline CDR1 and CDR2: SGHRS and YFSETQ. CDR3 bases: TGCGCCAGCAGCCGGACTAGCGGGAGTGTAGATACGCAGTATTTT. It specifies CASSRTSGSVDTQYF.